The clone carrying this TCR beta chain has a handful of counts. Its antigen is as yet unknown. The record originates from a study of cytomegalovirus exposure and HLA in healthy donors. Whole-study findings and limits: Highest at DRB1 and lowest at HLA-C, TCR association rates differed among HLA loci in a later analysis.

60 Vbeta and 13 Jbeta primers were used in PCR. Assay used: immunoSEQ multiplex PCR; TCRdb lists only in-frame clones, some missing. Of about 94,000 clones in the sample, about 8% were seen once. V was trimmed by 3 bases and J by 3 bases, leaving 16 bases between them. The CDR3 spans 15 residues. Germline CDR1 and CDR2: SGHRS and YFSETQ. This rearrangement joins TRBV5-1 to TRBJ2-7; possible D gene TRBD1, 5 bases. The clonotype originates from a man aged 50 to 59 in good health and CMV-seronegative. The sequencing input was PBMCs. The DNA for the CDR3 is TGCGCCAGCAGCTCCCGGCCCGTAGGACACTACGAGCAGTACTTC. This codes for CASSSRPVGHYEQYF.